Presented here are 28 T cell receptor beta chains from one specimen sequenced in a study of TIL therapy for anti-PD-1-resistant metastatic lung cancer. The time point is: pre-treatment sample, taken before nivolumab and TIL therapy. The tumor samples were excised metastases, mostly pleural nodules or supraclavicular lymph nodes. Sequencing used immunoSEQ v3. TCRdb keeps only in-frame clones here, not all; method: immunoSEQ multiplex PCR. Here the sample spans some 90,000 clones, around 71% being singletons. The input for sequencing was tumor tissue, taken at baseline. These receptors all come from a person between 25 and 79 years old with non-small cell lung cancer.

CDR3 residues: CASSPRGLERKDTQYF. The DNA for the CDR3 is TGTGCCAGCAGCCCCAGGGGGCTAGAACGAAAAGATACGCAGTATTTT. V and J are TRBV7-3 and TRBJ2-3; TRBD1 matches 8 bases. V gave up 5 bases and J gave up 5 bases; unmatched junction bases: 12. Germline CDR1 and CDR2: SGHTA and FQGTGA. The CDR3 length is 16 residues.

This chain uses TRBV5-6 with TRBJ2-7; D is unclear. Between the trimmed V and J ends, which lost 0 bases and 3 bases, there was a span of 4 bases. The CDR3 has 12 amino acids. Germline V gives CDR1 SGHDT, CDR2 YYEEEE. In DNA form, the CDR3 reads TGTGCCAGCAGCTTGGAGGGCTACGAGCAGTACTTC. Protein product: CASSLEGYEQYF.

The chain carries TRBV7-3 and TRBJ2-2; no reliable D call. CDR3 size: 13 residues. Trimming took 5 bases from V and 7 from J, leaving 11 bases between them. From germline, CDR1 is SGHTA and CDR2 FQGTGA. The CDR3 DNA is TGTGCCAGCAGCGTTGGGATCGGCGGGGAGCTGTTTTTT. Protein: CASSVGIGGELFF.

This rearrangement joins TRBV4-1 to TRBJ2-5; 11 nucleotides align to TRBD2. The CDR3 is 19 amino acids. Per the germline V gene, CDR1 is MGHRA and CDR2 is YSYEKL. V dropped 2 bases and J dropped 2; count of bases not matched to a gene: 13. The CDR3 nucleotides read TGCGCCAGCAGCCAATATTGGGGTAGCGGGAGGGAATTACAAGAGACCCAGTACTTC. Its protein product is CASSQYWGSGRELQETQYF.

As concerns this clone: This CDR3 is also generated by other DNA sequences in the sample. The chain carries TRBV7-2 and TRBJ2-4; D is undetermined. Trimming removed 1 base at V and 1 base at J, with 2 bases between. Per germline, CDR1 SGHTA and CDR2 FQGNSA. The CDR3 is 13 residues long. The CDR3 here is CASSLEAKNIQYF. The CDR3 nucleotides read TGTGCCAGCAGCTTAGAGGCCAAAAACATTCAGTACTTC.

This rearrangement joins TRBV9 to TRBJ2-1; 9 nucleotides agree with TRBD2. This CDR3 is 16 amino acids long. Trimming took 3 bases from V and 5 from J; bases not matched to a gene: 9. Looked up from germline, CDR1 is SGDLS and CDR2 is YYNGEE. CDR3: CASSGHRLAEDNEQFF. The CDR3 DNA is TGTGCCAGCAGCGGACACCGACTAGCGGAAGACAATGAGCAGTTCTTC. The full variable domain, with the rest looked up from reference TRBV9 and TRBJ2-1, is DSGVTQTPKHLITATGQRVTLRCSPRSGDLSVYWYQQSLDQGLQFLIQYYNGEERAKGNILERFSAQQFPDLHSELNLSSLELGDSALYFCASSGHRLAEDNEQFFGPGTRLTVL.

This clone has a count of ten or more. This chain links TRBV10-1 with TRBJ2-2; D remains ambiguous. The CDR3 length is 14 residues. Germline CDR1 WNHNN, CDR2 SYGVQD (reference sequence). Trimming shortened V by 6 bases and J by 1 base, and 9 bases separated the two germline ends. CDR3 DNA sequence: TGCGCCAGCAGAGAGAGCTTGAACACCGGGGAGCTGTTTTTT. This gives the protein CASRESLNTGELFF.

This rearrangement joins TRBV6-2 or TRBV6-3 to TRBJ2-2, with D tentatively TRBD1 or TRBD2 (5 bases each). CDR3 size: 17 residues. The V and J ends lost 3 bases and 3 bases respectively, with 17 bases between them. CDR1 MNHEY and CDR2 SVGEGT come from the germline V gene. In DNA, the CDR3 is TGTGCCAGCAGTTATCCGAGATGGGGACGGGACACCGGGGAGCTGTTTTTT. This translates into CASSYPRWGRDTGELFF.

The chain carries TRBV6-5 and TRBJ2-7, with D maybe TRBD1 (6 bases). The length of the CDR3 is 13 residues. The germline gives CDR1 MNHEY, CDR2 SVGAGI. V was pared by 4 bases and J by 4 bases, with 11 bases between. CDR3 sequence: CASSSRGFYEQYF. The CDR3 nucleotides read TGTGCCAGCAGTTCCAGGGGCTTTTACGAGCAGTACTTC.

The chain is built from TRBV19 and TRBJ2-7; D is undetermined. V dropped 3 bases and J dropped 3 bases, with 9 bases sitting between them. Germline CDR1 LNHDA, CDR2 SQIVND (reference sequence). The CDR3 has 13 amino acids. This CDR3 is CASSISGHYEQYF. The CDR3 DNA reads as TGTGCCAGTAGTATCAGTGGGCACTACGAGCAGTACTTC.

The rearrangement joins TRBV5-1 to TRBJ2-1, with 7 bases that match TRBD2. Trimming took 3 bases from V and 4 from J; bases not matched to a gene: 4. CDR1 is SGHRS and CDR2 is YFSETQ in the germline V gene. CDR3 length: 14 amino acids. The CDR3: CASSYRGVYNEQFF. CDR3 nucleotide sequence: TGCGCCAGCAGCTACCGGGGGGTATACAATGAGCAGTTCTTC.

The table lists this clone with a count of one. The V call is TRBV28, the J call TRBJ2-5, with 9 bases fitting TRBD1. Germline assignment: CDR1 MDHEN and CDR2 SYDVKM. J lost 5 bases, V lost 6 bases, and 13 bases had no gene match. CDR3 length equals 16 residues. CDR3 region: CASRYPTTGGGETQYF. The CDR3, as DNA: TGTGCCAGCAGATATCCAACAACAGGGGGCGGCGAGACCCAGTACTTC.

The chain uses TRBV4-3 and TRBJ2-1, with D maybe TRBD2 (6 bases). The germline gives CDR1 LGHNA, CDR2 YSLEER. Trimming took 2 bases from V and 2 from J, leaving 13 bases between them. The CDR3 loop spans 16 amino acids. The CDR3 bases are TGCGCCAGCAGCCAATCCCAACTAGCCCCCTACAATGAGCAGTTCTTC. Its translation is CASSQSQLAPYNEQFF.

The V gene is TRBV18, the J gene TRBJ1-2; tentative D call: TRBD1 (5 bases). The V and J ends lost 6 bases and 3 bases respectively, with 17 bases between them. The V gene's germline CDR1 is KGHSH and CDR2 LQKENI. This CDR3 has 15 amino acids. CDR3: CASSGGAQNYYGYTF. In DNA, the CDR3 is TGTGCCAGCTCCGGCGGGGCGCAGAATTACTATGGCTACACCTTC.

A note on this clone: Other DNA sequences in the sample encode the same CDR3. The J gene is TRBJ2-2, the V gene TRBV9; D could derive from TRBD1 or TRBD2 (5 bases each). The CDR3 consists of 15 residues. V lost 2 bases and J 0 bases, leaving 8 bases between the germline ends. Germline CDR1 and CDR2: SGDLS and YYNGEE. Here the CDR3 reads CASSVGPSNTGELFF. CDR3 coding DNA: TGTGCCAGCAGCGTGGGACCCTCGAACACCGGGGAGCTGTTTTTT.

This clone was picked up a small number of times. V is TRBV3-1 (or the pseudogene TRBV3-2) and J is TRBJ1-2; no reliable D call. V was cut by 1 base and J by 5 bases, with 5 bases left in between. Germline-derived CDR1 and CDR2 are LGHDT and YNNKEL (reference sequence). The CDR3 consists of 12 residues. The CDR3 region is CASSQGGYGYTF. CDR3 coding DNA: TGTGCCAGCAGCCAAGGGGGATATGGCTACACCTTC.

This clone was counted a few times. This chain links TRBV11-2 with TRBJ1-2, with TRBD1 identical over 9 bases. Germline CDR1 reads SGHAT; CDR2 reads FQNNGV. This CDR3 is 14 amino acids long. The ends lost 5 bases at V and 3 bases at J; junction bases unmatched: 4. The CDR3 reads CASSKGQGDYGYTF. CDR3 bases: TGTGCCAGCAGCAAGGGACAGGGTGACTATGGCTACACCTTC.

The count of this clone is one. This chain's CDR3 is CASRSYNEQFF. CDR3 bases: TGTGCCAGCAGAAGCTACAATGAGCAGTTCTTC. The V gene is TRBV27, the J gene TRBJ2-1; D call uncertain. Germline V gives CDR1 MNHEY, CDR2 SMNVEV (reference sequence). Trimming cost V 6 bases and J 3 bases, with 3 bases left between them. This CDR3 has 11 residues.

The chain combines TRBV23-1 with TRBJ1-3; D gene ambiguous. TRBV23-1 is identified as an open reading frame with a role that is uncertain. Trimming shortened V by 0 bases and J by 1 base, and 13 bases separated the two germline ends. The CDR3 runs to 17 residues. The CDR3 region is CASSQSLNPLSGNTIYF. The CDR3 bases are TGCGCCAGCAGTCAATCACTCAACCCCTTATCTGGAAACACCATATATTTT.

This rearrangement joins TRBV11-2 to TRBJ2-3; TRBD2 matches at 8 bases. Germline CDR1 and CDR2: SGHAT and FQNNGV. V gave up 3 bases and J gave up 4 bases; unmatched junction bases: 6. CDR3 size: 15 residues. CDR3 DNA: TGTGCCAGCAGCTTGGATGGCGGGAGGTCAGATACGCAGTATTTT. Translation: CASSLDGGRSDTQYF.

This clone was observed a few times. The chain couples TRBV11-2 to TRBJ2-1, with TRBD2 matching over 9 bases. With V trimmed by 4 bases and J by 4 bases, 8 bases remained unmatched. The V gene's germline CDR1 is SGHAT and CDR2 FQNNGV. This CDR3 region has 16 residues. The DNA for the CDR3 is TGTGCCAGCAGCTCCCTTAGCGGGAGATCTTACAATGAGCAGTTCTTC. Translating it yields CASSSLSGRSYNEQFF.

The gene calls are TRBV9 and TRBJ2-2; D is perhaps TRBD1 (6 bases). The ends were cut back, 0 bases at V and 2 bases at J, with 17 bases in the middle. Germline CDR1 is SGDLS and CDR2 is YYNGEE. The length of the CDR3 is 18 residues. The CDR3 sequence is CASSVEVGAQHNTGELFF. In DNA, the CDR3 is TGTGCCAGCAGCGTAGAAGTGGGGGCCCAACATAACACCGGGGAGCTGTTTTTT.

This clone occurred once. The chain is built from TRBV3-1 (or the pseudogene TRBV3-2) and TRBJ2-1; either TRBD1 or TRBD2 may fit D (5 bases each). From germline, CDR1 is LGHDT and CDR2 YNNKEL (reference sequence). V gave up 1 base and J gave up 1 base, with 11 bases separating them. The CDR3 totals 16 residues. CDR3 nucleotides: TGTGCCAGCAGCCAAGGTCGGGGCAGATCCTACAATGAGCAGTTCTTC. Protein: CASSQGRGRSYNEQFF.

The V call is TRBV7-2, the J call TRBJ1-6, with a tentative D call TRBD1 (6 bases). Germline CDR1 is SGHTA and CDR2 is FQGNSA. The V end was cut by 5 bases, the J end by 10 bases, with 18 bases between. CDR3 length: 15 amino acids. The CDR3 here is CASSPRTVKDSPLHF. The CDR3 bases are TGTGCCAGCAGCCCGCGGACAGTAAAAGACTCACCCCTCCACTTT.

CDR3: CATSRDGSSYEQYF. Written as DNA, the CDR3 is TGTGCCACCAGTCGGGACGGGAGCTCCTACGAGCAGTACTTC. The V gene is TRBV24-1, the J gene TRBJ2-7; D perhaps matches TRBD2 (6 bases). The CDR3 runs 14 residues. Germline-derived CDR1 and CDR2 are KGHDR and SFDVKD. The germline V and J ends were trimmed by 6 bases and 0 bases, with 11 bases remaining between them.

The CDR3 nucleotides read TGTGCCAGCATAAATTTGGGGGGCATGTTGACTGAAGCTTTCTTT. Residues: CASINLGGMLTEAFF. V usage is TRBV27 and J usage is TRBJ1-1; TRBD1 might be the D (6 bases). Deletions cut 7 bases from V and 5 bases from J, with 20 bases between. CDR3 length: 15 residues. The germline V gene has CDR1 MNHEY and CDR2 SMNVEV (reference sequence).

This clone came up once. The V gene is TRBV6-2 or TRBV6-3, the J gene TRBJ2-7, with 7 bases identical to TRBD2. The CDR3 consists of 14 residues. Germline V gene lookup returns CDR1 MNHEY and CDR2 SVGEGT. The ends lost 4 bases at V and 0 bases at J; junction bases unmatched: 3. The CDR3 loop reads CASSLAGLSYEQYF. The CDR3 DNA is TGTGCCAGCAGTTTAGCGGGCCTCTCCTACGAGCAGTACTTC.

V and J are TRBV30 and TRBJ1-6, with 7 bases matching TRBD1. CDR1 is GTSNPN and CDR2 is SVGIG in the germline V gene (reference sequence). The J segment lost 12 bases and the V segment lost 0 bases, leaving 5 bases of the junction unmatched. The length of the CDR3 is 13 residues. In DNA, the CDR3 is TGTGCCTGGAGTGTAGGGGGCGGTGGACCCCTCCACTTT. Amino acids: CAWSVGGGGPLHF.